This TCR beta chain was sequenced for a study of OX40 agonist ivuxolimab in advanced cancers. In terms of the full investigation: Ivuxolimab, which targeted the costimulatory receptor OX40 (CD134), was an agonistic, fully human IgG2 monoclonal antibody. Intravenous ivuxolimab was administered to patients every 2 weeks at six dose levels: 0.01, 0.1, 0.3, 1.5, 3 and 10 mg/kg. Of the roughly 50 dose-escalation patients, hepatocellular carcinoma was present in around 20, melanoma in around 15, renal cell carcinoma in 9 and head and neck cancer in 9. The dose-escalation cohort was 82.7% male with a mean age of approximately 60 years, ranging from roughly 23 to 79. Prior anti-PD-1, anti-PD-L1 or anti-CTLA-4 therapy was permitted, and approximately 40% of dose-escalation patients had received checkpoint inhibitors. Partial responses occurred in three dose-escalation patients: two with cutaneous melanoma and one with hepatocellular carcinoma. The purpose of peripheral TCRbeta sequencing was to test whether ivuxolimab changed TCR sequence diversity and led to clonal T-cell expansion. The paper describes the monotherapy dose-escalation part (N ≈ 49 patients) of the phase I trial of ivuxolimab.

For sequencing of the TCRbeta CDR3 region, genomic DNA was extracted from the sorted cells. The immunoSEQ Assay was used to sequence the TCRbeta CDR3 regions. TCRdb limited this immuneACCESS table to in-frame rearrangements with V and J called. A share of clones is missing; checked studies link under half to unresolved V genes, and the rest is unexplained. For this sample there are 97,000 or so clones; nearly 90% appear just once. The ten top clones hold roughly 0.16% of the sample. The trial excluded patients who had a history of autoimmune disease or who were on systemic immunosuppression. Peripheral blood for TCR sequencing was drawn from every dose cohort at baseline, at cycle 4 day 1 and at cycle 7 day 1. Samples came from an open-label, multicenter, first-in-human phase I dose-escalation trial of ivuxolimab. Adults with locally advanced or metastatic head and neck squamous cell, hepatocellular, melanoma or renal cell carcinoma were enrolled in the trial. Before TCR sequencing, CD4+ T cells and CD8+ T cells from peripheral blood were sorted into separate populations.

Summary of the overall study and its limitations: At doses from 0.1 to 3.0 mg/kg, clonal expansion was seen in both CD4+ and CD8+ blood T cells between baseline and week 6. Which antigens the clonally expanded peripheral T cells were specific for was not determined. In the 0.1-3.0 mg/kg groups, partial responders were among the patients with the lowest normalized peripheral clonal expansion, particularly in CD8+ T cells. Low levels of normalized T-cell clonal expansion were also seen in some patients who did not respond. After ivuxolimab, expanded clones were on average more numerous among CD8+ T cells than among CD4+ T cells.

Between the V and J ends, shortened by 0 bases and 0 bases respectively, the junction contains 6 bases. From the cysteine up to the phenylalanine, the CDR3 has a length of 15 residues. The only DNA kept is the CDR3, 45 bases in frame from the first base. Looking up the germline V gene (reference sequence) yields CDR1 LNHNV and CDR2 YYDKDF. On this clone: Its antigen is unknown. It has no much larger one-base neighbor in the sample; base qualities were not kept. This specimen includes other DNA sequences encoding the same CDR3.

This chain joins TRBV15 to TRBJ1-3; no confident D gene assignment can be made. This material consisted of CD4+ or CD8+ T cells sorted from blood, taken in a trial of the OX40 agonist ivuxolimab. This sequence originates from an adult with an advanced solid tumor such as melanoma, head and neck, liver or kidney cancer. CDR3 region: CATSRDLGSGNTIYF. The sequenced DNA: TGTGCCACCAGCAGAGATCTGGGCTCTGGAAACACCATATATTTT.